The 14 T cell receptor beta chains listed next were all sequenced from one sample in a study of response to subunit inactivated influenza vaccine. TCRdb ran MiXCR on the RT-PCR reads and lists one entry per CDR3 protein. The data hold 500,000 to 600,000 distinct CDR3 sequences, with 14% observed a single time. The sequenced sample was PBMCs from blood, obtained roughly 13 days after vaccination. The receptors stem from a man aged 45-65 years who received an inactivated influenza vaccine.

V usage is TRBV3-1 and J usage is TRBJ2-7; D possibly corresponds to TRBD2 (5 bases). Germline V gives CDR1 LGHDT, CDR2 YNNKEL (reference sequence). CDR3 size: 15 residues. V lost 1 base to trimming and J lost 2 bases, with 12 bases between them. The CDR3, as DNA: TGTGCCAGCAGCCAAGTAAGAAGCGGAACCTACGAGCAGTACTTC. Translation: CASSQVRSGTYEQYF.

The gene calls are TRBV4-1 and TRBJ2-3; D is undetermined. V lost 0 bases and J 3 bases, leaving 13 bases between the germline ends. Germline V CDR1 and CDR2: MGHRA, YSYEKL. This CDR3 has 16 amino acids. CDR3 amino acids: CASSQDRARLTDTQYF. The CDR3 DNA reads TGCGCCAGCAGCCAAGATAGGGCCAGGTTGACAGATACGCAGTATTTT.

This clonotype was picked up many times. This chain connects TRBV4-3 to TRBJ2-2; TRBD1 agrees at 8 bases. Trimming took 0 bases from V and 7 from J; bases not matched to a gene: 16. CDR3 size: 19 residues. Germline CDR1 is LGHNA and CDR2 is YSLEER. CDR3 region: CASSQDLSSGGHRGGELFF. CDR3 DNA: TGCGCCAGCAGCCAAGATCTTTCATCAGGGGGCCATCGGGGCGGGGAGCTGTTTTTT.

The chain links TRBV20-1 to TRBJ2-6; D remains ambiguous. Trimming pared 4 bases from V and 0 bases from J, leaving 16 bases between. Per germline, CDR1 DFQATT and CDR2 SNEGSKA (reference sequence). CDR3 length: 17 amino acids. The chain's CDR3 is CSAKGTESGSGANVLTF. The CDR3 DNA reads TGCAGTGCTAAAGGCACAGAGAGTGGCTCTGGGGCCAACGTCCTGACTTTC.

In its sample, this clonotype was seen a few times. This chain links TRBV6-2 or TRBV6-3 with TRBJ2-7, with D tentatively TRBD1 (5 bases). CDR3 size: 11 residues. Per germline, CDR1 MNHEY and CDR2 SVGEGT. Trimming took 8 bases from V and 4 from J, leaving 9 bases between them. DNA for the CDR3: TGTGCCAGCGCAGACAGTTACGAGCAGTACTTC. This encodes CASADSYEQYF.

Ten or more counts support this clonotype. This chain joins TRBV20-1 and TRBJ1-4; no definite D call. The CDR3 length is 12 residues. Trimming pared 1 base from V and 7 bases from J, leaving 7 bases between. The germline V gene encodes CDR1 DFQATT and CDR2 SNEGSKA (reference sequence). The chain's CDR3 is CSARAAGEKLFF. CDR3 in DNA: TGCAGTGCTAGAGCTGCCGGTGAAAAACTGTTTTTT.

The rearrangement joins TRBV12-3 or TRBV12-4 to TRBJ1-1, with TRBD1 matching 9 bases. The V gene end was trimmed by 4 bases and the J gene end by 11 bases; junction bases not matched to a gene: 14. CDR3 length: 15 residues. CDR3 DNA: TGTGCCAGCAGTTCCCAACAGACAGGGGGTTTCGGGGCTTTCTTT. Its translation is CASSSQQTGGFGAFF.

This clonotype has just a few counts. The rearrangement uses TRBV9 and TRBJ1-2, with D unclear. V gave up 4 bases and J gave up 8 bases, with 15 bases separating them. This CDR3 has 13 residues. Germline-derived CDR1 and CDR2 are SGDLS and YYNGEE. The CDR3, as DNA: TGTGCCAGCAGCTCGGGATCGTCTGAAGGCTACACCTTC. It codes for CASSSGSSEGYTF.

The CDR3 nucleotides are TGTGCCAGCAGTTACTCGAGCAGCGGGAATTACGAGCAGTACTTC. Protein product: CASSYSSSGNYEQYF. The chain has TRBV6-5 and TRBJ2-7; 7 bases are a match to TRBD2. Germline-derived CDR1 and CDR2 are MNHEY and SVGAGI. The CDR3 is 15 amino acids. V was pared by 0 bases and J by 4 bases, with 6 bases of the junction left unmatched.

The chain employs TRBV5-5 and TRBJ1-2; D is uncertain. CDR1 is SGHKS, CDR2 YYEKEE, per germline (reference sequence). Trimming took 4 bases from V and 4 from J, leaving 17 bases between them. CDR3 size: 15 residues. The CDR3 bases are TGTGCCAGCAGCCCGTTGACCCCGACAACCTATGGCTACACCTTC. This sequence encodes CASSPLTPTTYGYTF.

The V call is TRBV5-1, the J call TRBJ1-1; D may be TRBD1 (6 bases). Trimming took off 3 bases at V and 4 bases at J, with 16 bases between the two ends. The CDR3 totals 15 residues. CDR1 SGHRS and CDR2 YFSETQ come from the germline V gene. The DNA for the CDR3 is TGCGCCAGCAGCTGGGGGGCTGGGGGCACCACTGAAGCTTTCTTT. This sequence encodes CASSWGAGGTTEAFF.

In this sample, this clonotype turned up many times. The chain employs TRBV6-1 and TRBJ2-3; 11 bases agree with TRBD2. The germline V gene has CDR1 MNHNS and CDR2 SASEGT. The CDR3 runs to 16 residues. V shed 5 bases, J shed 4 bases, and the junction held 8 bases outside the gene matches. CDR3 DNA: TGTGCCAGCAGTCCGATTAGCGGGAGGGTGGCAGATACGCAGTATTTT. It is translated as CASSPISGRVADTQYF.

The J gene is TRBJ1-1, the V gene TRBV21-1; the tabulated D call, TRBD1, remains unverified against the DNA. TRBV21-1 is a pseudogene. The CDR3 has 18 residues. CDR3 protein: CASSKAGTGGLGKTEAFF. The CDR3 DNA reads as TGTGCCAGCAGCAAAGCCGGGACAGGGGGCCTGGGTAAAACTGAAGCTTTCTTT.

This chain joins TRBV7-6 and TRBJ2-2, with TRBD1 matching 8 bases. Germline V CDR1 and CDR2: SGHVS, FNYEAQ. This CDR3 is built from 17 residues. Trimming removed 6 bases from V and 3 bases from J; junction bases left unmatched: 12. The CDR3 DNA reads as TGTGCCAGCAGGCCTACCCGGTGGACAGGGTACACCGGGGAGCTGTTTTTT. It specifies CASRPTRWTGYTGELFF.